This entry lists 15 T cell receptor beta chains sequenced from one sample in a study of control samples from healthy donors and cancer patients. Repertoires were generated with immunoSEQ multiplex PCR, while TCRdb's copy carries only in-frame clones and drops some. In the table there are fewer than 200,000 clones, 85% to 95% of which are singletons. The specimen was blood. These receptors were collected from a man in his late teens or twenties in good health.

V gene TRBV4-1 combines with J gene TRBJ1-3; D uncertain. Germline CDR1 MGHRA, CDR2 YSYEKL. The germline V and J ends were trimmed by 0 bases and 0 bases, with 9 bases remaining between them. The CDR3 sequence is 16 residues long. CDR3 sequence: CASSQDPGGSGNTIYF. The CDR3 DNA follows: TGCGCCAGCAGCCAAGATCCGGGCGGCTCTGGAAACACCATATATTTT.

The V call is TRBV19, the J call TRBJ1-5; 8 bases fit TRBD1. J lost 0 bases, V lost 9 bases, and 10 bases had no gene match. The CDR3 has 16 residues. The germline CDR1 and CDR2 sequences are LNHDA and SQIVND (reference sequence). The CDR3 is CASDRGDVYSNQPQHF. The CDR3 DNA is TGTGCCAGCGACAGGGGAGACGTCTATAGCAATCAGCCCCAGCATTTT.

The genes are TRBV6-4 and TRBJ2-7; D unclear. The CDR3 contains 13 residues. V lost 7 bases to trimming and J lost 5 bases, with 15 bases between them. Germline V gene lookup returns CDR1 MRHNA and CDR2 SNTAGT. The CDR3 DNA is TGTGCCAGCACCAAATCTCCCCGGGACGAGCAGTACTTC. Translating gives CASTKSPRDEQYF.

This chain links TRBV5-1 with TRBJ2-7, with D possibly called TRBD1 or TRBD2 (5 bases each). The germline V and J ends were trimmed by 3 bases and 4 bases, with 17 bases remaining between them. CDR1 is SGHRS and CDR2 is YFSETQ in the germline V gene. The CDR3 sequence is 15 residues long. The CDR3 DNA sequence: TGCGCCAGCAGCTCTTCGACGGGGCAGGCGTACGAGCAGTACTTC. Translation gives CASSSSTGQAYEQYF.

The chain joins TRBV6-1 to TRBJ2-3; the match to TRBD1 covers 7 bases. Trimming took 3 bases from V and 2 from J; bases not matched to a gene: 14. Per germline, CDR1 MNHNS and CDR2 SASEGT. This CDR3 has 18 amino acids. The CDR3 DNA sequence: TGTGCCAGCAGTGACGGACAGGAGTTGGGCCTTCCCACAGATACGCAGTATTTT. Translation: CASSDGQELGLPTDTQYF.

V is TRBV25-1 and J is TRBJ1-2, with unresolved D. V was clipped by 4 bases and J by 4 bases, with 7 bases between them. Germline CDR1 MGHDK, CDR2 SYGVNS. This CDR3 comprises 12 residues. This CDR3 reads CASSVQFYGYTF. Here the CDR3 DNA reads TGTGCCAGCAGTGTCCAGTTCTATGGCTACACCTTC.

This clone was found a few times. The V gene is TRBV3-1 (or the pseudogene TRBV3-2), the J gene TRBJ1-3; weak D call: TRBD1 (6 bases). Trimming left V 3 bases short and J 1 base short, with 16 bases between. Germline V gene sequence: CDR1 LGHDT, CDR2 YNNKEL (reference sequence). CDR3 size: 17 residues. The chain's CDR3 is CASSQGTGQASGNTIYF. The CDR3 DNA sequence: TGTGCCAGCAGCCAGGGCACAGGGCAGGCGTCTGGAAACACCATATATTTT.

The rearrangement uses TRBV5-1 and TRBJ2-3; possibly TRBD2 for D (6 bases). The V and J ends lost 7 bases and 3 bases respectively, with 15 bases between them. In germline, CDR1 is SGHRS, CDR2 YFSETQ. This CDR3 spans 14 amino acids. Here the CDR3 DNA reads TGCGCCAGCTCGCTCACGGGGGTAACAGATACGCAGTATTTT. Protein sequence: CASSLTGVTDTQYF.

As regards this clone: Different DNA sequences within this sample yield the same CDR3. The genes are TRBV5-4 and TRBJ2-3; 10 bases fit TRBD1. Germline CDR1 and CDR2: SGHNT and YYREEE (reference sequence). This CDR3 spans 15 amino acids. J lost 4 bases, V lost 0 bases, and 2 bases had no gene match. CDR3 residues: CASSLVGQGADTQYF. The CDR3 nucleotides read TGTGCCAGCAGCTTGGTTGGACAGGGGGCAGATACGCAGTATTTT. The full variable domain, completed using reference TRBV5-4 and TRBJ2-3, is ETGVTQSPTHLIKTRGQQVTLRCSSQSGHNTVSWYQQALGQGPQFIFQYYREEENGRGNFPPRFSGLQFPNYSSELNVNALELDDSALYLCASSLVGQGADTQYFGPGTRLTVL.

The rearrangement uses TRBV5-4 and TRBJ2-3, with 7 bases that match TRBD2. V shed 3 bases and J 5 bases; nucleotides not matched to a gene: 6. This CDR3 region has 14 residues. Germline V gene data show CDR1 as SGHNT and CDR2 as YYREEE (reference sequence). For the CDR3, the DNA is TGTGCCAGCAGCTCCCCGACTAGCCGAGATACGCAGTATTTT. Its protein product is CASSSPTSRDTQYF. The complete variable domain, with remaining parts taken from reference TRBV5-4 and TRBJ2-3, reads ETGVTQSPTHLIKTRGQQVTLRCSSQSGHNTVSWYQQALGQGPQFIFQYYREEENGRGNFPPRFSGLQFPNYSSELNVNALELDDSALYLCASSSPTSRDTQYFGPGTRLTVL.

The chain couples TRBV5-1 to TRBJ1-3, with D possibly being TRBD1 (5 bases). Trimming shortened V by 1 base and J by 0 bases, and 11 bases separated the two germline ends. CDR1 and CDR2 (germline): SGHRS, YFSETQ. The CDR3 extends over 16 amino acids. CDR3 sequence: CASSLYGGNSGNTIYF. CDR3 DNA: TGCGCCAGCAGCTTGTATGGGGGGAACTCTGGAAACACCATATATTTT.

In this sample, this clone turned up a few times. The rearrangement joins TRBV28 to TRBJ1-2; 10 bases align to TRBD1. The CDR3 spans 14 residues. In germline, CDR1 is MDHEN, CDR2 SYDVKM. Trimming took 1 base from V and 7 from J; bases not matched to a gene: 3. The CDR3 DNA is TGTGCCAGCAGTTTATTGACAGGGGGCGGTGGCTACACCTTC. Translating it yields CASSLLTGGGGYTF.

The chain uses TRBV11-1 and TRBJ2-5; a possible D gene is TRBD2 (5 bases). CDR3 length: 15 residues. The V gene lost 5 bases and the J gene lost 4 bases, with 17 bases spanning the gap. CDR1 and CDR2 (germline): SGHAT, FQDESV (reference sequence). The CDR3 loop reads CASSPPTASRETQYF. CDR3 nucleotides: TGTGCCAGCAGCCCTCCAACGGCTAGCCGAGAGACCCAGTACTTC.

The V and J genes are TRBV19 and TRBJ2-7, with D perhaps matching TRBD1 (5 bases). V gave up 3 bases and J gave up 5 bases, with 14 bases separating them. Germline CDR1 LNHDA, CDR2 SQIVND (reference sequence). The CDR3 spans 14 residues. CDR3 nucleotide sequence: TGTGCCAGTAGTATGCGAGAGACAGTGAACGAGCAGTACTTC. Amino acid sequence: CASSMRETVNEQYF.

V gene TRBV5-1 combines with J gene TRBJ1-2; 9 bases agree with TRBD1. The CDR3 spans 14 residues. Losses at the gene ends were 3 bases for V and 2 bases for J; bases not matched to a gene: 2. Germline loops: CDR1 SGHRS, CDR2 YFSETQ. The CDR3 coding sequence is TGCGCCAGCAGCTGGGGGACAGGGAACTATGGCTACACCTTC. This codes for CASSWGTGNYGYTF.